This T cell receptor beta chain is from a study of regulatory T cells in long-lasting Graves disease (dated by TCRdb to about 2021). For context, the study as a whole: Persistent Graves' disease meant more than 5 years of antithyroid drug treatment with TSH receptor autoantibodies that stayed positive. This study used TCR sequencing and RNA sequencing of peripheral blood to compare persistent Graves' disease patients against newly diagnosed Graves' disease patients. The study was registered as a clinical trial and conducted in China. A total of 35 or so samples were covered by TCR sequencing, comprising some 13 persistent and around 20 newly diagnosed Graves' disease patients. Antithyroid drugs had been taken for approximately 10 years on average by persistent Graves' disease patients in the clinical cohort.

Library method: multiplex PCR. Instrument used: Illumina HiSeq 4000. iRepertoire HTBI primers and Arm-PCR amplification of CDR3 regions were used to construct TCR beta libraries. PCR products were gel purified before sequencing. As for the authors' bioinformatics: Gene usage analysis of CDR3 amino acid clonotypes used the 62 TRBV and more than 13 TRBJ segments found across samples. COPE and FqMerger were used to merge filtered high-quality paired reads into contigs. BLAST was used to align contigs to IMGT TRBV, TRBD and TRBJ reference genes, and CDR3 was defined according to IMGT. Clonotypes above 0.1% frequency were classified as highly expanded clones. Shannon entropy served as the measure of repertoire diversity, while the Gini coefficient captured V-J evenness. A clonotype was considered public if more than one individual shared it. TCRdb took the public reads, trimmed them with fastp at Q25, ran MiXCR for clone calling and kept in-frame beta chains. Records with the same CDR3 protein are collapsed into one entry carrying the most frequent genes and DNA. TCRdb's processing, not the study's, gives the V and J calls here. Within this sample are hundreds of thousands of distinct CDR3 sequences, with less than 25% of them counted one time only. Roughly 20% of the sample goes to the ten largest clones.

A few counts support this clonotype. No antigen is known for it. With a much larger clone just one base away, this may be a read error. Summary of the overall study and its limitations: The study examined only peripheral blood because the primary lesion, thyroid tissue, could not be accessed. The authors acknowledged the small sample size as a limitation that may reduce accuracy. A larger number of public clonotypes was shared among persistent patients (around 2,500) than among newly diagnosed patients (roughly 970). Sequencing and analysis were restricted to the TCR beta chain. TRBV28, TRBJ1-2 and TRBJ2-5 were preferentially used in persistent disease, while TRBV20-1 and TRBJ2-1 were favored in newly diagnosed disease. Compared with newly diagnosed patients, persistent Graves' disease patients had lower TCR Shannon entropy and fewer highly expanded clones, which suggests clonal expansion.

Reading the label with the study, this specimen's time point is: persistent/refractory GD, antithyroid drugs over 5 years with positive TRAb. RNA was extracted from PBMCs in TRIzol for both TCR sequencing and RNA sequencing. The diagnosis of Graves' disease was made according to American Thyroid Association guidelines. Patients were recruited from an endocrinology department in Xi'an, China. Each patient gave around 9 milliliters of peripheral blood, collected in an EDTA anticoagulant tube. Ficoll Paque Plus density gradient separation was used to isolate PBMCs, and no additional T cell sorting was done. An Agilent 2100 Bioanalyzer and agarose gel were used to check RNA quality, and a NanoDrop 2000 was used to measure RNA concentration. The CDR3 contains 14 residues, cysteine and phenylalanine counted. The read is trimmed to its CDR3 DNA, 42 bases read in frame from base 1. V is cut by 5 bases and J by 2 bases, and the space between the germline ends is 10 bases.

The TCR sequence derives from a female donor with Graves disease. This receptor chain uses TRBV12-3 or TRBV12-4 and TRBJ1-5; TRBD1 is perhaps the D gene, given 5 matching bases. This material consisted of peripheral blood mononuclear cells (PBMCs), taken when the disease was refractory, from a patient treated with antithyroid drugs. The sequenced DNA: TGTGCCAGCAGTCGCAGGGATGGCAATCAGCCCCAGCATTTT. This yields the protein CASSRRDGNQPQHF.